These T cell receptor beta chains were read from a single sample in a study of identical twins. MiXCR, applied by TCRdb to the 5' RACE reads, yields one record per CDR3 protein. The sample contains some 500,000 distinct CDR3 sequences, approximately 22% of which appear only once. In addition, the sample was reused for a study of T cells expressing NK-cell markers.

Input material: CD4+ T cells sorted from blood. The receptors were gathered from a woman aged 18-29 years in good health. The CDR3 runs from the conserved cysteine through the conserved F or W. Fields, in order: J gene, D gene, V gene, clone size, CDR3 protein, CDR3 DNA. D genes are given only for firm matches. Rows may omit the clone size; those that give it use once, few, many or a size class.

TRBJ2-7,TRBD2,TRBV12-3/TRBV12-4,-,CASQPSGRSYEQYF,TGTGCCAGCCAGCCAAGCGGGAGGAGCTACGAGCAGTACTTC
TRBJ2-7,-,TRBV27,-,CARRGAREQYF,TGTGCCAGGAGAGGCGCCCGCGAGCAGTACTTC
TRBJ2-5,TRBD2,TRBV29-1,few,CSVGGGTKKETQYF,TGCAGCGTTGGAGGAGGGACTAAAAAAGAGACCCAGTACTTC
TRBJ2-1,-,TRBV30,-,CAWSPRSTGKQFF,TGTGCCTGGAGTCCCCGGTCAACAGGGAAGCAGTTCTTC
TRBJ2-1,TRBD2,TRBV29-1,-,CSATRLAEQFF,TGCAGCGCCACCAGACTAGCGGAGCAGTTCTTC
TRBJ2-1,TRBD1,TRBV18,-,CASSPFRAGQEYNEQFF,TGTGCCAGCTCCCCGTTCCGGGCGGGACAGGAGTACAATGAGCAGTTCTTC
TRBJ2-3,-,TRBV6-1,few,CASGELVPTDTQYF,TGTGCCAGCGGGGAACTAGTTCCGACAGATACGCAGTATTTT
TRBJ2-1,TRBD2,TRBV27,-,CASSSRLGERELWFF,TGTGCCAGCAGTTCCCGACTTGGTGAGCGGGAGCTATGGTTCTTC
TRBJ2-5,-,TRBV20-1,-,CSARRVLQETQYF,TGCAGTGCTAGGCGGGTACTACAAGAGACCCAGTACTTC
TRBJ1-6,TRBD1,TRBV6-1,-,CASSKQGEGSPLHF,TGTGCCAGCAGTAAACAGGGGGAAGGTTCACCCCTCCACTTT
TRBJ2-1,TRBD1,TRBV10-3,-,CAIGRTGTGGHNEQFF,TGTGCCATCGGTAGAACCGGGACAGGGGGCCACAATGAGCAGTTCTTC
TRBJ2-1,-,TRBV3-1,-,CASSQLGTGVNEQFF,TGTGCCAGCAGCCAACTAGGGACGGGGGTAAATGAGCAGTTCTTC
TRBJ2-1,TRBD1,TRBV5-1,-,CASSLSTGANEQFF,TGCGCCAGCAGCTTGTCGACAGGGGCAAATGAGCAGTTCTTC
TRBJ2-1,-,TRBV6-1,few,CASSRFGAAAAEQFF,TGTGCCAGCAGTAGATTCGGGGCCGCCGCCGCGGAGCAGTTCTTC
TRBJ1-2,TRBD1,TRBV18,few,CASSSGQGGGYGYTF,TGTGCCAGCTCATCTGGACAGGGAGGAGGCTATGGCTACACCTTC
TRBJ1-1,-,TRBV10-3,-,CAISEVQERGEAFF,TGTGCCATCAGTGAGGTCCAGGAGAGGGGTGAAGCTTTCTTT
TRBJ2-1,-,TRBV4-3,-,CASSPREAVYNEQFF,TGCGCCAGCAGCCCTCGTGAAGCGGTATACAATGAGCAGTTCTTC
TRBJ2-7,-,TRBV6-1,few,CASSGTSQSPYEQYF,TGTGCCAGCAGTGGAACTAGTCAATCACCGTACGAGCAGTACTTC
TRBJ2-7,-,TRBV20-1,many,CSAVQGDEQYF,TGCAGTGCTGTACAGGGTGACGAGCAGTACTTC
TRBJ2-3,TRBD2,TRBV20-1,-,CSTSGRRDTQYF,TGCAGTACTAGCGGGAGGAGAGATACGCAGTATTTT
TRBJ2-7,TRBD1,TRBV3-1,-,CASRVGTGASEQYF,TGTGCCAGCAGGGTCGGGACAGGGGCCTCCGAGCAGTACTTC
TRBJ1-1,-,TRBV4-3,-,CASSHEFVGGEAFF,TGCGCCAGCAGCCATGAATTTGTTGGGGGCGAAGCTTTCTTT
TRBJ2-7,-,TRBV3-1,-,CASSQQVRDVGVAEQYF,TGTGCCTCCAGCCAACAGGTCCGGGATGTGGGTGTGGCCGAGCAGTACTTC
TRBJ2-1,-,TRBV19,-,CASGGGLFQEDNEQFF,TGTGCCAGTGGAGGGGGACTTTTTCAGGAGGACAATGAGCAGTTCTTC
TRBJ2-2,-,TRBV28,few,CASSLTGTANTGELFF,TGTGCCAGCAGTTTAACGGGGACCGCGAACACCGGGGAGCTGTTTTTT
TRBJ2-3,-,TRBV20-1,-,CSARVRGGAGTDTQYF,TGCAGTGCTAGAGTAAGGGGCGGTGCGGGGACAGATACGCAGTATTTT
TRBJ1-1,-,TRBV12-3/TRBV12-4,few,CASSPRAQVNTEAFF,TGTGCCAGCAGTCCGCGGGCCCAGGTGAACACTGAAGCTTTCTTT
TRBJ1-2,-,TRBV29-1,-,CSAGTNYGYTF,TGCAGCGCTGGGACTAACTATGGCTACACCTTC
TRBJ1-1,-,TRBV3-1,few,CASRLIGIGGEAFF,TGTGCCAGCAGGCTTATAGGGATCGGGGGTGAAGCTTTCTTT
TRBJ2-7,-,TRBV20-1,few,CSASTGFEYEQYF,TGCAGTGCCTCAACCGGTTTCGAGTACGAGCAGTACTTC
TRBJ1-1,-,TRBV18,-,CASSPDRKNTEAFF,TGTGCCAGCTCACCCGACAGGAAGAACACTGAAGCTTTCTTT
TRBJ2-7,-,TRBV12-3/TRBV12-4,many,CASSPGEGEQYF,TGTGCCAGCAGCCCCGGTGAAGGTGAGCAGTACTTC
TRBJ1-5,TRBD1,TRBV20-1,few,CSARDPGQGVQPQHF,TGCAGTGCTAGAGATCCGGGACAGGGGGTACAGCCCCAGCATTTT
TRBJ2-7,-,TRBV18,-,CASSPGPDEQYF,TGTGCCAGCTCACCAGGGCCGGACGAGCAGTACTTC
TRBJ1-4,TRBD1,TRBV7-9,few,CASSLNRGANEKLFF,TGTGCCAGCAGCCTGAACAGGGGGGCTAATGAAAAACTGTTTTTT
TRBJ1-1,-,TRBV5-6,-,CASSSTVQGTSTEAFF,TGTGCCAGCAGCTCCACCGTACAGGGTACCTCCACTGAAGCTTTCTTT
TRBJ2-3,-,TRBV7-8,-,CASNSGSPGDTQYF,TGTGCCAGCAACTCGGGATCGCCCGGGGATACGCAGTATTTT
TRBJ2-1,TRBD2,TRBV7-2,-,CASSPLSGGSYNEQFF,TGTGCCAGCAGCCCCCTTAGCGGGGGCTCCTACAATGAGCAGTTCTTC
TRBJ2-1,-,TRBV2,-,CASILDLGNEQFF,TGTGCCAGCATACTGGATTTAGGGAATGAGCAGTTCTTC
TRBJ1-2,TRBD1,TRBV3-1,few,CASSQDRTGEVFGYTF,TGTGCCAGCAGCCAGGACAGGACAGGGGAAGTCTTTGGCTACACCTTC
TRBJ1-1,TRBD1,TRBV4-3,few,CASSQDVKGGPFTEAFF,TGCGCCAGCAGCCAAGATGTGAAAGGGGGCCCGTTCACTGAAGCTTTCTTT
TRBJ2-5,-,TRBV6-1,few,CASSPPIRGRETQYF,TGTGCCAGCAGCCCTCCGATCAGGGGCCGGGAGACCCAGTACTTC
TRBJ2-4,-,TRBV12-3/TRBV12-4,-,CASSFSLMGNIQYF,TGTGCCAGCAGTTTTTCGTTAATGGGGAACATTCAGTACTTC
TRBJ2-7,-,TRBV29-1,few,CSVERSRYEQYF,TGCAGCGTTGAAAGGTCTAGGTACGAGCAGTACTTC
TRBJ2-7,-,TRBV5-4,-,CASSSAGAPYEQYF,TGTGCCAGCAGCTCCGCAGGGGCACCTTACGAGCAGTACTTC
TRBJ1-1,-,TRBV20-1,-,CSALPRDTEAFF,TGCAGTGCCCTCCCGCGGGACACTGAAGCTTTCTTT
TRBJ1-2,-,TRBV12-3/TRBV12-4,few,CASSNMSGAYGYTF,TGTGCCAGCAGTAACATGAGCGGAGCCTATGGCTACACCTTC
TRBJ1-2,-,TRBV9,few,CASSGWEDRTYGYTF,TGTGCCAGCAGCGGTTGGGAAGACAGGACTTATGGCTACACCTTC
TRBJ2-7,-,TRBV12-3/TRBV12-4,-,CASGLARNYEQYF,TGTGCCAGCGGTCTAGCACGTAACTACGAGCAGTACTTC
TRBJ2-5,-,TRBV7-7,once,CASSPGWQETQYF,TGTGCTAGCAGCCCCGGGTGGCAAGAGACCCAGTACTTC
TRBJ1-5,TRBD1,TRBV12-3/TRBV12-4,few,CASSPVTGDQPQHF,TGTGCCAGCAGTCCCGTGACAGGGGATCAGCCCCAGCATTTT
TRBJ2-5,TRBD1,TRBV9,-,CASSSTGGGGSQYF,TGTGCCAGCAGCTCAACAGGGGGCGGTGGATCCCAGTACTTC
TRBJ2-7,TRBD2,TRBV12-3/TRBV12-4,-,CASSLADSGRSYEQYF,TGTGCCAGCAGTTTGGCGGATAGCGGGCGTTCGTACGAGCAGTACTTC
TRBJ2-1,-,TRBV7-3,-,CASSPSPTMGRNEQFF,TGTGCCAGCAGCCCCTCCCCGACCATGGGCCGGAATGAGCAGTTCTTC